The 14 T cell receptor beta chains below were found in one sample sequenced in a study of patients and donors after allogeneic stem cell transplantation. TCRdb re-derived calls from the RT-PCR reads in MiXCR, one entry per CDR3 protein. The repertoire includes 800,000 to 1,000,000 distinct CDR3 sequences, roughly 18% of them detected once, and around 6% sits in the top ten. The sample was blood, either unsorted or a sorted T cell fraction (not recorded which). Receptor source: a human donor who was either an allogeneic HSCT recipient or a stem cell or donor lymphocyte infusion donor (not recorded which). It is not recorded whose cells these are; they may come from a transplant donor.

J is TRBJ1-1 and V is TRBV7-9; D is unresolved. The V end lost 8 bases, the J end lost 1 base, and 11 bases lay between the germline ends. CDR1 is SEHNR and CDR2 is FQNEAQ in the germline V gene (reference sequence). This CDR3 spans 13 amino acids. The CDR3 sequence is CASRAGWNTEAFF. In nucleotides, the CDR3 is TGTGCCAGCCGGGCGGGTTGGAACACTGAAGCTTTCTTT.

This clonotype was picked up a small number of times. V is TRBV9 and J is TRBJ1-2, with 7 nucleotides matching TRBD1. The CDR3 sequence is 14 residues long. The germline V gene encodes CDR1 SGDLS and CDR2 YYNGEE. Unmatched junction bases numbered 4, after V lost 0 bases and J lost 5 bases. The CDR3 DNA reads as TGTGCCAGCAGCGTAGGAGGGGACAGTTATGGCTACACCTTC. Its protein product is CASSVGGDSYGYTF.

This rearrangement joins TRBV6-1 to TRBJ2-7; D possibly corresponds to TRBD1 (5 bases). CDR1 MNHNS and CDR2 SASEGT come from the germline V gene. Trimming pared 4 bases from V and 3 bases from J, leaving 13 bases between. The CDR3 runs 14 residues. CDR3 DNA sequence: TGTGCCAGCAGTGCATCGACAGTGGGCTACGAGCAGTACTTC. Translation gives CASSASTVGYEQYF.

V and J are TRBV20-1 and TRBJ2-1; 8 bases align to TRBD1. CDR3 length: 15 amino acids. Trimming cost V 6 bases and J 2 bases; bases outside gene matches: 9. From germline, CDR1 is DFQATT and CDR2 SNEGSKA (reference sequence). The chain's CDR3 is CSATGDRGPYNEQFF. CDR3 DNA sequence: TGCAGTGCGACTGGAGACAGGGGTCCCTACAATGAGCAGTTCTTC.

This sequence joins TRBV12-3 or TRBV12-4 and TRBJ2-2; D possibly corresponds to TRBD2 (5 bases). The ends were cut back, 3 bases at V and 7 bases at J, with 12 bases in the middle. CDR3 length equals 14 residues. CDR3 region: CASSLAGPVGELFF. The CDR3 DNA is TGTGCCAGCAGTTTGGCGGGCCCTGTCGGGGAGCTGTTTTTT.

The chain links TRBV29-1 to TRBJ2-7; 10 nucleotides match TRBD2. V was clipped by 5 bases and J by 0 bases; unmatched bases: 13. CDR3 length equals 17 residues. Germline V lookup: CDR1 SQVTM, CDR2 ANQGSEA. The CDR3 DNA follows: TGCAGCGTTTTGACCGGGACTCTAGCGGGAGCCTCCTACGAGCAGTACTTC. Its translation is CSVLTGTLAGASYEQYF.

This clonotype was picked up many times. The chain carries TRBV4-1 and TRBJ2-1, with D perhaps TRBD2 (6 bases). CDR3 length: 15 residues. Trimming removed 0 bases at V and 4 bases at J, with 10 bases between. Per the germline V gene, CDR1 is MGHRA and CDR2 is YSYEKL. The CDR3 protein is CASSQDLGGYNEQFF. CDR3 bases: TGCGCCAGCAGCCAAGATTTGGGGGGATACAATGAGCAGTTCTTC.

The rearrangement joins TRBV5-4 to TRBJ2-5; D may match TRBD1 or TRBD2 (5 bases each). The V end was cut by 1 base, the J end by 4 bases, with 11 bases between. CDR1 and CDR2 (germline): SGHNT, YYREEE (reference sequence). The CDR3 spans 14 residues. Written as DNA, the CDR3 is TGTGCCAGCAGCTTGCGGGGCGGTATAGAGACCCAGTACTTC. This encodes CASSLRGGIETQYF.

This sequence joins TRBV9 and TRBJ2-1, with 10 positions matching TRBD1. The CDR3 is 14 amino acids. J was trimmed by 10 bases and V by 6 bases; bases with no gene match: 10. CDR1 is SGDLS, CDR2 YYNGEE, per germline. For the CDR3, the DNA is TGTGCCAGCACCGAGTGGGGGACAGGGGACGAGCAGTTCTTC. Amino acid sequence: CASTEWGTGDEQFF.

This clonotype has a handful of counts. The chain joins TRBV12-3 or TRBV12-4 to TRBJ2-1; D might be TRBD1 (6 bases). The CDR3 length is 13 residues. Trimming shortened V by 6 bases and J by 8 bases, and 14 bases separated the two germline ends. The CDR3 sequence: CASSFTDRYEQFF. CDR3 coding DNA: TGTGCCAGCAGCTTTACGGACAGATATGAGCAGTTCTTC.

The chain recombines TRBV7-9 with TRBJ2-5; D possibly corresponds to TRBD1 (6 bases). Germline values: CDR1 SEHNR, CDR2 FQNEAQ (reference sequence). Trimming removed 5 bases from V and 4 bases from J, with 23 bases in between. This CDR3 has 17 amino acids. The CDR3 loop reads CASSLSPGNRVPETQYF. CDR3 in DNA: TGTGCCAGCAGCCTCTCCCCCGGGAACAGGGTCCCAGAGACCCAGTACTTC.

The chain links TRBV7-9 to TRBJ2-5, with 7 bases aligning to TRBD1. CDR1 SEHNR and CDR2 FQNEAQ come from the germline V gene (reference sequence). The CDR3 contains 16 residues. Trimming took 6 bases from V and 2 from J; bases not matched to a gene: 12. The CDR3 sequence is CASRRDGTVKQETQYF. The DNA for the CDR3 is TGTGCCAGCAGACGGGATGGGACAGTGAAGCAAGAGACCCAGTACTTC.

The DNA of the CDR3 is TGTGCCAGCAGCTTTTACGGGACTAGTAGGACCGGGGAGCTGTTTTTT. Residues: CASSFYGTSRTGELFF. J is TRBJ2-2 and V is TRBV7-3; 8 bases fit TRBD2. V shed 3 bases, J shed 5 bases, and the junction held 8 bases outside the gene matches. Germline loops: CDR1 SGHTA, CDR2 FQGTGA. The CDR3 loop spans 16 amino acids. The complete variable domain, with remaining parts taken from reference TRBV7-3 and TRBJ2-2, reads GAGVSQTPSNKVTEKGKYVELRCDPISGHTALYWYRQSLGQGPEFLIYFQGTGAADDSGLPNDRFFAVRPEGSVSTLKIQRTERGDSAVYLCASSFYGTSRTGELFFGEGSRLTVL.

The chain employs TRBV9 and TRBJ2-5; TRBD1 or TRBD2 may be the D gene (6 bases each). The CDR3 sequence is 15 residues long. Trimming removed 0 bases at V and 4 bases at J, with 13 bases between. Germline V lookup: CDR1 SGDLS, CDR2 YYNGEE. This CDR3 is CASSVGKGGGETQYF. The CDR3 DNA reads TGTGCCAGCAGCGTAGGAAAGGGGGGCGGAGAGACCCAGTACTTC.